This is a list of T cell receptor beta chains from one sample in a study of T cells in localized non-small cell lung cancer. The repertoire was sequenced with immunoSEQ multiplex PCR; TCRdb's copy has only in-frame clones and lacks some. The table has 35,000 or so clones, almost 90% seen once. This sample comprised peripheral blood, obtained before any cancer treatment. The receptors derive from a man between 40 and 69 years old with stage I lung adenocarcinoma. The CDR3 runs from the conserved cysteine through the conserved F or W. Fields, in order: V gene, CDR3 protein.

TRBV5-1	CASSLAADGNTEAFF
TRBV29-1	CSAGQGGEKLFF
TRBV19	CASSIGTGTGYEQYF
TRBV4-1	CASSQFWSESQYF
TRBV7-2	CASSLDNTGELFF
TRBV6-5	CASSLTGGSPLHF
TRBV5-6	CASSPGTGSYNEQFF
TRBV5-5	CASSTREETQYF
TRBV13	CASSLGATTYEQYF
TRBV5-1	CASSPVNSRNSPLHF
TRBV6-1	CASSAGRSNEKLFF
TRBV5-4	CASSYVRVSSPGYTF
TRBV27	CASSDRDSYNEQFF
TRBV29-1	CSVVRRGALYEQYF
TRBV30	CAWSVPGLAGGPRPYEQYF
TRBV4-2	CASSQALTTDTQYF
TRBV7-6	CASSPGTGGHYEQYF
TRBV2	CASRGGTGGTSTDTQYF
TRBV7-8	CASSVAGGPETQYF
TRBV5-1	CASSSGLAGDPDTQYF
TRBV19	CASSILGGAFF
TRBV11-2	CASSLEHPSSYEQYF
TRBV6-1	CASIAQDSYNSPLHF
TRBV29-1	CSVADNEGGMETQYF
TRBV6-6	CASSSERRGQPQHF
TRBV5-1	CASSLAPSGQETQYF
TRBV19	CASSIGGGGYQPQHF
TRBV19	CASSIVLGGEAFF
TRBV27	CASSPQGSGANVLTF
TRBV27	CASRMGANTEAFF
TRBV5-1	CASRAPGRSYEQYF
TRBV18	CASSLREIRTGELFF
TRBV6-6	CASKGAANSNQPQHF
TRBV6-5	CASGGGGTYNEQFF
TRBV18	CASSPDSLNEQYF
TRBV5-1	CASSAGQATGELFF
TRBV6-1	CASRISETAYEQYF
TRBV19	CASSIRDRGLVQPQHF
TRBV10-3	CATQRGQAADTQYF
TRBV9	CAGSSLEGGYTF
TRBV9	CASSVGWGVSTEAFF
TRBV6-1	CASDRGRNQPQHF
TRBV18	CASSLSTGSVEAFF
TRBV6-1	CASSVGSEGGPRFGETQYF
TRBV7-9	CASSFGGMGGKQETQYF
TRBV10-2	CASSGPDTAGSHEQYF